The 23 T cell receptor beta chains given below trace back to one sample, sequenced in a study of cytomegalovirus exposure and HLA in healthy donors. The PCR used 60 Vbeta and 13 Jbeta primers. TCRdb's copy holds only in-frame clones and misses some; the assay was immunoSEQ multiplex PCR. The sample records about 160,000 clones, nearly 80% being singletons. The sample was PBMCs. Receptors were obtained from a woman aged 45 to 65 in good health and CMV-seropositive.

The chain is built from TRBV28 and TRBJ2-5; tentative D call: TRBD1 (6 bases). This CDR3 has 12 residues. V lost 8 bases, J lost 5 bases, and 12 bases lay in between. In germline, CDR1 is MDHEN, CDR2 SYDVKM. The CDR3 spells CASYRAGETQYF. CDR3 in DNA: TGTGCCAGCTACAGGGCCGGGGAGACCCAGTACTTC.

The V call is TRBV29-1, the J call TRBJ1-1; TRBD1 is a possible D gene (5 bases). Germline V gives CDR1 SQVTM, CDR2 ANQGSEA. V was cut by 5 bases and J by 0 bases, with 13 bases left in between. CDR3 length: 14 residues. In DNA form, the CDR3 reads TGCAGCGTTTCAAAGGGGCGGCTGAACACTGAAGCTTTCTTT. This translates into CSVSKGRLNTEAFF.

This clone was seen just once. This sequence joins TRBV10-3 and TRBJ1-2; D gene ambiguous. This CDR3 has 14 residues. Germline V lookup: CDR1 ENHRY, CDR2 SYGVKD. V was pared by 2 bases and J by 3 bases, with 10 bases between. CDR3 bases: TGTGCCATCAGTGAGCCGAAGAGTCACTATGGCTACACCTTC. This sequence encodes CAISEPKSHYGYTF.

The J gene is TRBJ2-2, the V gene TRBV18, with a possible D match to TRBD1 (6 bases). The germline V gene encodes CDR1 KGHSH and CDR2 LQKENI. With 3 bases removed from V and 4 bases from J, the gap between germline ends came to 18 bases. CDR3 length: 17 residues. The CDR3 coding sequence is TGTGCCAGCTCACCGATGGGGGCGCCCAGTAGCACCGGGGAGCTGTTTTTT. It is translated as CASSPMGAPSSTGELFF.

The J gene is TRBJ1-2, the V gene TRBV5-1; 12 bases line up with TRBD1. Germline values: CDR1 SGHRS, CDR2 YFSETQ. The trim removed 4 bases at V and 8 bases at J, leaving 3 bases unmatched. CDR3 length equals 13 residues. The CDR3 sequence is CASSQGQGAGYTF. The CDR3 DNA reads TGCGCCAGCAGCCAGGGACAGGGGGCCGGCTACACCTTC. Variable domain in full (rest from reference TRBV5-1 and TRBJ1-2): KAGVTQTPRYLIKTRGQQVTLSCSPISGHRSVSWYQQTPGQGLQFLFEYFSETQRNKGNFPGRFSGRQFSNSRSEMNVSTLELGDSALYLCASSQGQGAGYTFGSGTRLTVV.

The rearrangement joins TRBV18 to TRBJ1-1; D ambiguous. Trimming pared 3 bases from V and 1 base from J, leaving 12 bases between. This CDR3 spans 15 amino acids. Germline-derived CDR1 and CDR2 are KGHSH and LQKENI. The CDR3 DNA is TGTGCCAGCTCACCCCAGGCACAACCGAACACTGAAGCTTTCTTT. Translated: CASSPQAQPNTEAFF.

There are a few counts of this clone. The CDR3 here is CASRISGGAKNIQYF. The CDR3 DNA reads TGTGCCAGCAGGATCAGCGGGGGGGCCAAAAACATTCAGTACTTC. The V call is TRBV6-5, the J call TRBJ2-4; the match to TRBD2 covers 9 bases. The V segment lost 6 bases and the J segment 1 base; nucleotides outside the gene matches: 4. CDR3 length: 15 amino acids. Germline loops: CDR1 MNHEY, CDR2 SVGAGI.

The chain is built from TRBV6-1 and TRBJ1-6, with a weak D call TRBD1 (6 bases). Germline V gene lookup returns CDR1 MNHNS and CDR2 SASEGT. This CDR3 comprises 20 residues. V was pared by 0 bases and J by 6 bases, with 24 bases between. CDR3 DNA sequence: TGTGCCAGCAGTGAAGCGGGGAGTGCAGGGGCGCTAGCCTCTAATTCACCCCTCCACTTT. It is translated as CASSEAGSAGALASNSPLHF.

The chain links TRBV28 to TRBJ1-1; no firm D call. The CDR3 length is 14 residues. Trimming cost V 3 bases and J 2 bases, with 10 bases left between them. Germline assignment: CDR1 MDHEN and CDR2 SYDVKM. CDR3 sequence reads: CASSFGVINTEAFF. The CDR3 bases are TGTGCCAGCAGTTTCGGGGTTATTAACACTGAAGCTTTCTTT.

A single count supports this clone. The chain combines TRBV6-6 with TRBJ2-3, with a tentative D call TRBD2 (7 bases). V lost 2 bases and J 4 bases, leaving 13 bases between the germline ends. The CDR3 totals 15 residues. Germline-derived CDR1 and CDR2 are MNHNY and SVGAGI (reference sequence). CDR3: CASSYGGGAADTQYF. In nucleotides, the CDR3 is TGTGCCAGCAGTTACGGTGGGGGGGCGGCAGATACGCAGTATTTT.

There are a few counts of this clone. This chain joins TRBV5-4 and TRBJ2-7; 9 bases agree with TRBD1. This CDR3 has 14 amino acids. Germline V gives CDR1 SGHNT, CDR2 YYREEE (reference sequence). The ends lost 4 bases at V and 0 bases at J; junction bases unmatched: 2. The CDR3 DNA sequence: TGTGCCAGCAGCCGACAGGGGGGCTCCTACGAGCAGTACTTC. Translation gives CASSRQGGSYEQYF.

In nucleotides, the CDR3 is TGTGCCAGCAGCACACCCGGTGGGGGGTCAATCTACGAGCAGTACTTC. Translating gives CASSTPGGGSIYEQYF. This chain links TRBV11-2 with TRBJ2-7; tentatively, D is TRBD2 (6 bases). This CDR3 contains 16 residues. CDR1 and CDR2 (germline): SGHAT, FQNNGV. V dropped 5 bases and J dropped 3 bases, with 20 bases sitting between them.

This clone showed up just once. The genes are TRBV6-1 and TRBJ2-7; 7 nucleotides align to TRBD2. There are 14 residues in the CDR3. V gave up 8 bases and J gave up 3 bases; unmatched junction bases: 10. Germline CDR1 is MNHNS and CDR2 is SASEGT. DNA for the CDR3: TGTGCCAGCCGTCCAGCGGGACCGCGCTACGAGCAGTACTTC. Encoded protein: CASRPAGPRYEQYF.

This clone was detected only once. The V and J genes are TRBV7-6 and TRBJ2-1; the match to TRBD2 covers 9 bases. This CDR3 has 19 amino acids. V was pared by 5 bases and J by 0 bases, with 14 bases of the junction left unmatched. Germline loops: CDR1 SGHVS, CDR2 FNYEAQ. CDR3 residues: CASSPRDGLAGSSYNEQFF. Here the CDR3 DNA reads TGTGCCAGCAGCCCGAGGGATGGGCTAGCGGGATCCTCCTACAATGAGCAGTTCTTC.

V is TRBV9 and J is TRBJ1-1; no clear D. This CDR3 region has 14 residues. Germline CDR1 reads SGDLS; CDR2 reads YYNGEE. Trimming removed 0 bases at V and 5 bases at J, with 11 bases between. CDR3 residues: CASSVDEYMTEAFF. CDR3 in DNA: TGTGCCAGCAGCGTAGATGAGTATATGACTGAAGCTTTCTTT.

V and J are TRBV25-1 and TRBJ1-1; perhaps TRBD1 as D (6 bases). CDR3 size: 16 residues. Trimming removed 3 bases from V and 1 base from J, with 15 bases in between. Germline CDR1 is MGHDK and CDR2 is SYGVNS. CDR3 region: CASSEGRGRENTEAFF. CDR3 in DNA: TGTGCCAGCAGTGAGGGTAGGGGGAGGGAGAACACTGAAGCTTTCTTT.

This rearrangement joins TRBV7-3 to TRBJ1-2, with D unresolved. The germline V and J ends were trimmed by 5 bases and 6 bases, with 13 bases remaining between them. CDR1 SGHTA and CDR2 FQGTGA come from the germline V gene. This CDR3 is 13 amino acids long. The CDR3 protein is CASSETSLHGYTF. Here the CDR3 DNA reads TGTGCCAGCAGCGAGACAAGTCTACATGGCTACACCTTC.

The CDR3 spells CASRETVSGANVLTF. CDR3 coding DNA: TGTGCCAGCAGAGAGACAGTCTCTGGGGCCAACGTCCTGACTTTC. The V call is TRBV5-5, the J call TRBJ2-6; TRBD1 might be the D (5 bases). Germline assignment: CDR1 SGHKS and CDR2 YYEKEE (reference sequence). V lost 5 bases and J lost 0, with 9 bases in between. The CDR3 contains 15 residues.

The rearrangement joins TRBV6-6 to TRBJ2-7; 7 nucleotides align to TRBD1. The CDR3 runs to 14 residues. In germline, CDR1 is MNHNY, CDR2 SVGAGI (reference sequence). The V and J ends lost 7 bases and 3 bases, in that order; junction bases with no gene match: 9. The CDR3 loop reads CASKSGTALYEQYF. CDR3 bases: TGTGCCAGCAAGTCTGGGACAGCCCTCTACGAGCAGTACTTC.

The chain carries TRBV15 and TRBJ2-3; possibly TRBD1 for D (6 bases). This CDR3 is built from 15 residues. Trimming took off 0 bases at V and 2 bases at J, with 9 bases between the two ends. Germline CDR1 is LNHNV and CDR2 is YYDKDF (reference sequence). The CDR3 DNA reads as TGTGCCACCAGCAGAGATAGGGGGTTCACAGATACGCAGTATTTT. This sequence encodes CATSRDRGFTDTQYF.

The rearrangement uses TRBV7-2 and TRBJ1-2; a weak D match, TRBD1 (5 bases). The CDR3 sequence is 14 residues long. The germline V and J ends were trimmed by 3 bases and 7 bases, with 15 bases remaining between them. From germline, CDR1 is SGHTA and CDR2 FQGNSA. The CDR3 DNA reads TGTGCCAGCAGCTTGGCAGCCCTCCAGGGTGGCTACACCTTC. Translation: CASSLAALQGGYTF.

V usage is TRBV5-6 and J usage is TRBJ2-2, with D tentatively TRBD1 (7 bases). V lost 0 bases to trimming and J lost 4 bases, with 10 bases between them. Per germline, CDR1 SGHDT and CDR2 YYEEEE. The CDR3 extends over 15 amino acids. For the CDR3, the DNA is TGTGCCAGCAGCTTGGAGCAGGGGGGCACCGGGGAGCTGTTTTTT. This sequence encodes CASSLEQGGTGELFF.

The chain links TRBV2 to TRBJ2-5; TRBD1 matches at 9 bases. V shed 9 bases, J shed 5 bases, and the junction held 7 bases outside the gene matches. This CDR3 is 13 amino acids long. Germline lookup yields CDR1 SNHLY and CDR2 FYNNEI. CDR3 residues: CASSGTGLETQYF. The CDR3, as DNA: TGTGCCAGTTCCGGGACAGGGCTGGAGACCCAGTACTTC.